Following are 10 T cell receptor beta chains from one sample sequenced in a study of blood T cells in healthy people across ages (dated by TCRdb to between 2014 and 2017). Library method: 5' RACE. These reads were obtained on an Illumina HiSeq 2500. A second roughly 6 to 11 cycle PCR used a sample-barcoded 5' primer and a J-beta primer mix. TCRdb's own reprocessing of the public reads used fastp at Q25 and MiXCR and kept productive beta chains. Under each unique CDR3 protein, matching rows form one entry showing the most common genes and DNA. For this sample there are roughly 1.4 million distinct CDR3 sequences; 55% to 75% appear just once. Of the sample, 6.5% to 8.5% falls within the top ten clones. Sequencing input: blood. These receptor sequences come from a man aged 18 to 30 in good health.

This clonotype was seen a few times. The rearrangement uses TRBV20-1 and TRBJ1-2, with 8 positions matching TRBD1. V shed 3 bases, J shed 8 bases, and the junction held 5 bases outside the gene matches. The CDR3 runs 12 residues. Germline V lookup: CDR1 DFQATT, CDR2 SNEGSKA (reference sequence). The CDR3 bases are TGCAGTGCTAGTTCAGGGGGCGGCGGCTACACCTTC. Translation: CSASSGGGGYTF.

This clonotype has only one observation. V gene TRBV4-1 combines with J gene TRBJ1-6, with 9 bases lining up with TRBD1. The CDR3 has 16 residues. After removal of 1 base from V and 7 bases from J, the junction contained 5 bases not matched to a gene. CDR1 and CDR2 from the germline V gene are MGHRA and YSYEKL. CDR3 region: CASSQAYGTGNSPLHF. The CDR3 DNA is TGCGCCAGCAGCCAAGCTTACGGGACAGGGAATTCACCCCTCCACTTT.

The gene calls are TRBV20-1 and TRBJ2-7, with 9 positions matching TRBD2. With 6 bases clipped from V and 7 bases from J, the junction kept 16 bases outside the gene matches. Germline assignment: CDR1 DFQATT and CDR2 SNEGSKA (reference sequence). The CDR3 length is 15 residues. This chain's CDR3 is CSASGVGSGGIEQYF. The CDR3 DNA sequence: TGCAGTGCATCGGGGGTGGGCAGCGGGGGGATTGAGCAGTACTTC.

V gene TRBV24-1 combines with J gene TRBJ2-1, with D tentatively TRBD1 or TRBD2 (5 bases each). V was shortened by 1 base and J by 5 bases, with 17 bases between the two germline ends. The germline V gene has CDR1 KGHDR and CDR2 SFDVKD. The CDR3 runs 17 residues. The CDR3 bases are TGTGCCACCAGTGATTTAGAAGCCGGGACGGAGAACAATGAGCAGTTCTTC. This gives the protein CATSDLEAGTENNEQFF.

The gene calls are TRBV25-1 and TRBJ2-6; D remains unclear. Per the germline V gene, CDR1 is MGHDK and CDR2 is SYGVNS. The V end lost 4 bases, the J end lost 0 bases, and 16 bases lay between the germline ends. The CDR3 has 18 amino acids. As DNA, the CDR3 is TGTGCCAGCAGTGGGGTGGTAGAAAACCTCTCTGGGGCCAACGTCCTGACTTTC. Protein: CASSGVVENLSGANVLTF. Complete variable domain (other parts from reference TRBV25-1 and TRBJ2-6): EADIYQTPRYLVIGTGKKITLECSQTMGHDKMYWYQQDPGMELHLIHYSYGVNSTEKGDLSSESTVSRIRTEHFPLTLESARPSHTSQYLCASSGVVENLSGANVLTFGAGSRLTVL.

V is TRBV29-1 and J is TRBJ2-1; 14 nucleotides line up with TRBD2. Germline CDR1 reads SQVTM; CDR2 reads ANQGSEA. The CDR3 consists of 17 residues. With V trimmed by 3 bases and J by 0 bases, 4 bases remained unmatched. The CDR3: CSVEGLAGEFSYNEQFF. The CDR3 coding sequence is TGCAGCGTTGAGGGACTAGCGGGGGAGTTCTCCTACAATGAGCAGTTCTTC.

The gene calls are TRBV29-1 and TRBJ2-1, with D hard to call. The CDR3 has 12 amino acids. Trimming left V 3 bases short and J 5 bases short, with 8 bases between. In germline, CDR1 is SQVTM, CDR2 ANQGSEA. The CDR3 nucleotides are TGCAGCGTTGACCCTGGGGACAATGAGCAGTTCTTC. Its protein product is CSVDPGDNEQFF.

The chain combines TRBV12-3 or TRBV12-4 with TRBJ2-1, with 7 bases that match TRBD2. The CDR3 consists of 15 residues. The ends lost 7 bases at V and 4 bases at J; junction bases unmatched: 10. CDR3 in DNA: TGTGCCAGCACTGAAGGGGCGGGAGAATACAATGAGCAGTTCTTC. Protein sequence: CASTEGAGEYNEQFF.

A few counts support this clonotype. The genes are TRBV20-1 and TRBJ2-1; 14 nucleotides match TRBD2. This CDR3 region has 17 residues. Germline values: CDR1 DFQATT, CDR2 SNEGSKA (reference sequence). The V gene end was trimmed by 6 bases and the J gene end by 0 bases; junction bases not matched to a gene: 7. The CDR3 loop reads CSASGLAGVSSYNEQFF. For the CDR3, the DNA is TGCAGTGCATCGGGACTAGCGGGAGTTTCCTCCTACAATGAGCAGTTCTTC.

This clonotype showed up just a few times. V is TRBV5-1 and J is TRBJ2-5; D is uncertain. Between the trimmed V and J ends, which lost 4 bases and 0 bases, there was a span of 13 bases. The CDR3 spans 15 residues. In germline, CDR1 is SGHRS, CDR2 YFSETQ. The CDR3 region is CASSLFGRDQETQYF. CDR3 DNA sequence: TGCGCCAGCAGCCTCTTCGGGCGCGACCAAGAGACCCAGTACTTC.